The 12 T cell receptor beta chains below all came from one sample that was sequenced in a study of blood T cell repertoires in COVID-19. Sequencing used immunoSEQ multiplex PCR; TCRdb keeps in-frame clones, though not all of them. The table has approximately 230,000 clones, about 86% seen once. Sequenced input: peripheral blood. All receptors derive from an elderly man with acute or convalescent COVID-19.

The chain has TRBV9 and TRBJ1-1; D might be TRBD1 (5 bases). The CDR3 is made up of 14 amino acids. Trimming stripped 4 bases from V and 4 bases from J, with 14 bases between. The germline gives CDR1 SGDLS, CDR2 YYNGEE. The CDR3 nucleotides are TGTGCCAGCAGCAAACAGGCATCGGGCACTGAAGCTTTCTTT. Translated, it gives CASSKQASGTEAFF.

This rearrangement joins TRBV6-5 to TRBJ1-4; 11 bases agree with TRBD1. Germline V gives CDR1 MNHEY, CDR2 SVGAGI. The J segment lost 7 bases and the V segment lost 2 bases, leaving 6 bases of the junction unmatched. The CDR3 loop spans 16 amino acids. The CDR3 DNA sequence: TGTGCCAGCAGTTACGGCGGACAGGGGGCGGGTGAAAAACTGTTTTTT. Translated, it gives CASSYGGQGAGEKLFF.

The chain uses TRBV7-3 and TRBJ1-5; 8 positions match TRBD1. The germline V gene has CDR1 SGHTA and CDR2 FQGTGA. V lost 6 bases, J lost 2 bases, and 6 bases stayed unmatched. This CDR3 is built from 15 residues. CDR3 in amino acids: CASSLTGDGNQPQHF. CDR3 DNA sequence: TGTGCCAGCAGTTTGACAGGGGATGGCAATCAGCCCCAGCATTTT.

This rearrangement joins TRBV19 to TRBJ2-4, with 11 bases matching TRBD1. The CDR3 runs to 19 residues. Germline CDR1 LNHDA, CDR2 SQIVND (reference sequence). Trimming took 4 bases from V and 1 from J; bases not matched to a gene: 12. CDR3 DNA: TGTGCCAGTAGTACCCTTAGGACAGGGGGCAGTGGGGCCAAAAACATTCAGTACTTC. Translation: CASSTLRTGGSGAKNIQYF.

The rearrangement joins TRBV2 to TRBJ1-4; tentatively, D is TRBD1 (5 bases). This CDR3 is built from 15 residues. Germline V gives CDR1 SNHLY, CDR2 FYNNEI. V was clipped by 6 bases and J by 4 bases, with 15 bases between them. CDR3 protein: CASRSFGANNEKLFF. In DNA form, the CDR3 reads TGTGCCAGCAGGTCTTTTGGGGCTAATAATGAAAAACTGTTTTTT.

In DNA, the CDR3 is TGTGCCAGCAGCTTGTTGGGACAGGTAGGTCTTTTAGGCAATCAGCCCCAGCATTTT. As protein: CASSLLGQVGLLGNQPQHF. V usage is TRBV5-4 and J usage is TRBJ1-5; 8 bases align to TRBD1. The junction had 14 bases not matched to a gene; V was cut back by 1 base and J by 2 bases. The length of the CDR3 is 19 residues. CDR1 and CDR2 (germline): SGHNT, YYREEE (reference sequence).

The rearrangement links TRBV6-5 to TRBJ1-2; D perhaps matches TRBD1 (6 bases). This CDR3 has 13 amino acids. The ends were cut back, 5 bases at V and 3 bases at J, with 10 bases in the middle. The germline gives CDR1 MNHEY, CDR2 SVGAGI. This CDR3 reads CASSKGGDYGYTF. The CDR3 nucleotides read TGTGCCAGCAGTAAGGGGGGGGACTATGGCTACACCTTC.

This clone was counted many times. The gene calls are TRBV3-1 (or the pseudogene TRBV3-2) and TRBJ2-7; D might be TRBD2 (6 bases). This CDR3 comprises 15 residues. CDR1 LGHDT and CDR2 YNNKEL come from the germline V gene (reference sequence). Trimming pared 1 base from V and 7 bases from J, leaving 17 bases between. The DNA of the CDR3 is TGTGCCAGCAGCCAAGGATGGGACCGGGGGACGGAGCAGTACTTC. Translation: CASSQGWDRGTEQYF.

This chain links TRBV6-6 with TRBJ2-3; 11 bases line up with TRBD2. The V segment lost 8 bases and the J segment 7 bases; nucleotides outside the gene matches: 14. This CDR3 is built from 16 residues. The germline CDR1 and CDR2 sequences are MNHNY and SVGAGI (reference sequence). In nucleotides, the CDR3 is TGTGCCAGCTCCGCTGAAATAGCGGGAGGGGGAAATACGCAGTATTTT. Its protein product is CASSAEIAGGGNTQYF.

The chain has TRBV28 and TRBJ2-7; 10 nucleotides align to TRBD2. The CDR3 length is 16 residues. Germline V gene data show CDR1 as MDHEN and CDR2 as SYDVKM. The trim removed 5 bases at V and 5 bases at J, leaving 12 bases unmatched. The CDR3 is CASSIPASGSRNEQYF. In DNA, the CDR3 is TGTGCCAGCAGTATCCCTGCTAGCGGGAGTAGGAACGAGCAGTACTTC.

The V call is TRBV19, the J call TRBJ2-7; 9 nucleotides align to TRBD1. This CDR3 is 14 amino acids long. Germline V gives CDR1 LNHDA, CDR2 SQIVND (reference sequence). V shed 6 bases, J shed 3 bases, and the junction held 6 bases outside the gene matches. CDR3 region: CASRKGQGNYEQYF. In nucleotides, the CDR3 is TGTGCCAGTAGAAAGGGACAGGGAAACTACGAGCAGTACTTC.

The chain has TRBV4-3 and TRBJ1-2; D is unclear. Germline-derived CDR1 and CDR2 are LGHNA and YSLEER. Trimming took off 3 bases at V and 1 base at J, with 9 bases between the two ends. There are 14 residues in the CDR3. In nucleotides, the CDR3 is TGCGCCAGCAGCCACGACACCGATAACTATGGCTACACCTTC. Amino acid sequence: CASSHDTDNYGYTF.